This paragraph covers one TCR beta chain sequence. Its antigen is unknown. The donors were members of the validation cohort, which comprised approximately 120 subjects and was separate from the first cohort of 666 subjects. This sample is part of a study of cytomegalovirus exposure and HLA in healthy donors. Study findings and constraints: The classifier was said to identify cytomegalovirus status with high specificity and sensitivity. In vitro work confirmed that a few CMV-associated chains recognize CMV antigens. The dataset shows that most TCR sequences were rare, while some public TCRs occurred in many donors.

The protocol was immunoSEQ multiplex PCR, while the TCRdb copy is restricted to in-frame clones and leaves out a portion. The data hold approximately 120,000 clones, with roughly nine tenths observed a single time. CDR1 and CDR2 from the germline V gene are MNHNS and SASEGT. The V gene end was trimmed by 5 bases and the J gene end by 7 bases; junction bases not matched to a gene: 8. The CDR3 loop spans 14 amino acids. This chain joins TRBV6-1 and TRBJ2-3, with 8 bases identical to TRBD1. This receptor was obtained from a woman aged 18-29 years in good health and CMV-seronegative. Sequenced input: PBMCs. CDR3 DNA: TGTGCCAGCAGTACACAGGGGGGCGTGAATACGCAGTATTTT. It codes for CASSTQGGVNTQYF.